The 19 T cell receptor beta chains below were found in one sample sequenced in a study of cytomegalovirus exposure and HLA in healthy donors (dated by TCRdb to 2016 to 2017). To prepare the library, the immunoSEQ multiplex PCR assay was applied. A mixture of 60 forward primers for TCR Vbeta segments and 13 reverse primers for TCR Jbeta segments was used in the multiplex PCR. Entries here come from immuneACCESS through TCRdb and include only in-frame sequences with V and J called. Some clones fail to appear in such tables; in the studies checked, an unresolved V gene covers under half of the shortfall, and the cause of the remainder is unknown. The sample includes 100,000 to 150,000 clones, with around 73% observed a single time. In total, the top ten clones hold roughly 2.7% of the sample. Sequencing was carried out using PBMCs. Receptors were obtained from a human donor in good health.

This rearrangement joins TRBV30 to TRBJ1-4, with 8 bases identical to TRBD1. V lost 0 bases to trimming and J lost 8 bases; unmatched junction nucleotides: 8. This CDR3 is built from 15 residues. CDR1 is GTSNPN and CDR2 is SVGIG in the germline V gene (reference sequence). The CDR3 region has the DNA TGTGCCTGGAGTGTATCAGGACAGGGTGGGGAAAAACTGTTTTTT. Its protein product is CAWSVSGQGGEKLFF.

The chain carries TRBV23-1 and TRBJ2-2, with 7 bases lining up with TRBD1. TRBV23-1 is an ORF, and what it does is uncertain. After removal of 3 bases from V and 4 bases from J, the junction contained 8 bases not matched to a gene. This CDR3 has 16 residues. This CDR3 is CASSHRQGASTGELFF. In DNA, the CDR3 is TGCGCCAGCAGTCATCGACAGGGTGCGAGCACCGGGGAGCTGTTTTTT.

The chain combines TRBV5-4 with TRBJ2-2; D is possibly TRBD1 (9 bases). Deletions cut 4 bases from V and 5 bases from J, with 18 bases between. The CDR3 covers 16 residues. Germline V gene lookup returns CDR1 SGHNT and CDR2 YYREEE (reference sequence). In nucleotides, the CDR3 is TGTGCCAGCAGCAGCACAGGGGGCGGGGGGACCGGGGAGCTGTTTTTT. It encodes CASSSTGGGGTGELFF.

CDR3 residues: CASSTRGEKLFF. CDR3 nucleotides: TGTGCCAGCAGCACCCGGGGTGAAAAACTGTTTTTT. V and J are TRBV13 and TRBJ1-4; D unclear. This CDR3 comprises 12 residues. Trimming cost V 5 bases and J 7 bases, with 8 bases left between them. Per germline, CDR1 PRHDT and CDR2 FYEKMQ (reference sequence).

The V gene is TRBV27, the J gene TRBJ1-5, with D possibly being TRBD1 (5 bases). The germline V gene encodes CDR1 MNHEY and CDR2 SMNVEV (reference sequence). The CDR3 totals 16 residues. The V and J ends lost 3 bases and 4 bases respectively, with 16 bases between them. The chain's CDR3 is CASSFVGLADNQPQHF. CDR3 bases: TGTGCCAGCAGTTTTGTGGGGCTTGCAGATAATCAGCCCCAGCATTTT.

The CDR3 sequence: CASTLYRGGEQPQHF. The DNA for the CDR3 is TGTGCCAGTACTCTATACAGGGGTGGCGAACAGCCCCAGCATTTT. The rearrangement joins TRBV19 to TRBJ1-5, with TRBD1 matching 7 bases. The CDR3 consists of 15 residues. From germline, CDR1 is LNHDA and CDR2 SQIVND (reference sequence). Trimming took 7 bases from V and 7 from J; bases not matched to a gene: 13.

In DNA, the CDR3 is TGTGCCAGCACCGCCGGGGGTAGCGGGAGCAACCAAGAGACCCAGTACTTC. Translating gives CASTAGGSGSNQETQYF. The genes are TRBV7-9 and TRBJ2-5; 9 bases match TRBD2. V shed 7 bases, J shed 0 bases, and the junction held 12 bases outside the gene matches. Germline V gene data show CDR1 as SEHNR and CDR2 as FQNEAQ (reference sequence). The CDR3 is made up of 17 amino acids.

The rearrangement uses TRBV28 and TRBJ1-5; TRBD1 might be the D (6 bases). This CDR3 is built from 16 residues. Germline V gene sequence: CDR1 MDHEN, CDR2 SYDVKM. The V end lost 2 bases, the J end lost 0 bases, and 11 bases lay between the germline ends. CDR3 protein: CASSLSGRGSNQPQHF. In DNA, the CDR3 is TGTGCCAGCAGTTTAAGCGGCAGGGGTAGCAATCAGCCCCAGCATTTT.

This clone appeared a single time. The rearrangement links TRBV5-6 to TRBJ1-1, with 11 bases matching TRBD1. The germline gives CDR1 SGHDT, CDR2 YYEEEE. Unmatched junction bases numbered 8, after V lost 4 bases and J lost 0 bases. This CDR3 comprises 17 residues. CDR3 region: CASSRLRDRGMNTEAFF. The CDR3 bases are TGTGCCAGCAGCCGACTCCGGGACAGGGGGATGAACACTGAAGCTTTCTTT.

V and J are TRBV19 and TRBJ2-2, with 10 bases identical to TRBD2. The V gene's germline CDR1 is LNHDA and CDR2 SQIVND (reference sequence). Trimming took 5 bases from V and 7 from J; bases not matched to a gene: 7. The length of the CDR3 is 15 residues. CDR3 amino acids: CASSWSSGRGGELFF. The CDR3 DNA reads TGTGCCAGTAGTTGGTCTAGCGGGAGAGGCGGGGAGCTGTTTTTT.

The V and J genes are TRBV5-4 and TRBJ2-7, with D perhaps matching TRBD1 (5 bases). The CDR3 covers 13 residues. Germline assignment: CDR1 SGHNT and CDR2 YYREEE (reference sequence). V was shortened by 1 base and J by 4 bases, with 9 bases between the two germline ends. CDR3: CASSLTGAYEQYF. For the CDR3, the DNA is TGTGCCAGCAGCTTGACAGGTGCTTACGAGCAGTACTTC. The entire variable domain, with the rest obtained from reference TRBV5-4 and TRBJ2-7, is as follows: ETGVTQSPTHLIKTRGQQVTLRCSSQSGHNTVSWYQQALGQGPQFIFQYYREEENGRGNFPPRFSGLQFPNYSSELNVNALELDDSALYLCASSLTGAYEQYFGPGTRLTVT.

The chain links TRBV7-6 to TRBJ2-3, with 8 bases identical to TRBD2. The CDR3 extends over 16 amino acids. The V and J ends lost 2 bases and 0 bases, in that order; junction bases with no gene match: 4. CDR1 and CDR2 from the germline V gene are SGHVS and FNYEAQ. DNA of the CDR3: TGTGCCAGCAGCTTATATACTAGCGGAAGCACAGATACGCAGTATTTT. Amino acids: CASSLYTSGSTDTQYF.

The J gene is TRBJ2-3, the V gene TRBV19, with D maybe TRBD1 (6 bases). V was clipped by 7 bases and J by 1 base, with 9 bases between them. There are 13 residues in the CDR3. Germline V gene lookup returns CDR1 LNHDA and CDR2 SQIVND (reference sequence). The DNA for the CDR3 is TGTGCCAGTAACCCAGGGGGCACAGATACGCAGTATTTT. Translated: CASNPGGTDTQYF.

The chain is built from TRBV5-1 and TRBJ2-4; TRBD2 is a possible D gene (5 bases). The V end lost 0 bases, the J end lost 9 bases, and 10 bases lay between the germline ends. The CDR3 consists of 13 residues. Germline CDR1 reads SGHRS; CDR2 reads YFSETQ. The CDR3 is CASSLAGLSIQYF. CDR3 nucleotide sequence: TGCGCCAGCAGCTTGGCGGGGTTGAGCATTCAGTACTTC.

This clone was detected only once. The chain links TRBV30 to TRBJ2-1, with 10 positions matching TRBD1. Trimming took 5 bases from V and 8 from J; bases not matched to a gene: 12. The CDR3 consists of 15 residues. Germline CDR1 is GTSNPN and CDR2 is SVGIG (reference sequence). CDR3 in DNA: TGTGCCTGGGGGAGGAGACGACAGGGGGCCGATGAGCAGTTCTTC. It translates to CAWGRRRQGADEQFF.

This clone was picked up a small number of times. This chain links TRBV9 with TRBJ1-6, with TRBD1 identical over 7 bases. With V trimmed by 3 bases and J by 10 bases, 13 bases remained unmatched. The CDR3 consists of 16 residues. Germline V gene sequence: CDR1 SGDLS, CDR2 YYNGEE. This chain's CDR3 is CASSAPLGTEDSPLHF. Written as DNA, the CDR3 is TGTGCCAGCAGCGCCCCTTTAGGGACAGAAGACTCACCCCTCCACTTT.

The chain couples TRBV4-2 to TRBJ2-1, with 12 bases fitting TRBD2. The ends lost 0 bases at V and 8 bases at J; junction bases unmatched: 5. The V gene's germline CDR1 is LGHNA and CDR2 YNFKEQ. The CDR3 extends over 16 amino acids. DNA of the CDR3: TGTGCCAGCAGCCAAGAGACTAGCGGGAGAGTCGATGAGCAGTTCTTC. Translation gives CASSQETSGRVDEQFF.

The J gene is TRBJ1-3, the V gene TRBV5-4, with 7 bases identical to TRBD1. Germline CDR1 and CDR2: SGHNT and YYREEE (reference sequence). CDR3 length: 14 amino acids. The junction had 4 bases not matched to a gene; V was cut back by 2 bases and J by 5 bases. CDR3 loop: CASSFDRVRNTIYF. CDR3 DNA sequence: TGTGCCAGCAGCTTCGACAGGGTCCGAAACACCATATATTTT.

This chain connects TRBV5-1 to TRBJ1-2; no clear D gene. The CDR3 has 16 amino acids. V dropped 6 bases and J dropped 0 bases, with 18 bases sitting between them. The germline V gene encodes CDR1 SGHRS and CDR2 YFSETQ. The CDR3 region is CASTEGSFIANYGYTF. DNA for the CDR3: TGCGCCAGCACCGAGGGCAGCTTTATAGCTAACTATGGCTACACCTTC.